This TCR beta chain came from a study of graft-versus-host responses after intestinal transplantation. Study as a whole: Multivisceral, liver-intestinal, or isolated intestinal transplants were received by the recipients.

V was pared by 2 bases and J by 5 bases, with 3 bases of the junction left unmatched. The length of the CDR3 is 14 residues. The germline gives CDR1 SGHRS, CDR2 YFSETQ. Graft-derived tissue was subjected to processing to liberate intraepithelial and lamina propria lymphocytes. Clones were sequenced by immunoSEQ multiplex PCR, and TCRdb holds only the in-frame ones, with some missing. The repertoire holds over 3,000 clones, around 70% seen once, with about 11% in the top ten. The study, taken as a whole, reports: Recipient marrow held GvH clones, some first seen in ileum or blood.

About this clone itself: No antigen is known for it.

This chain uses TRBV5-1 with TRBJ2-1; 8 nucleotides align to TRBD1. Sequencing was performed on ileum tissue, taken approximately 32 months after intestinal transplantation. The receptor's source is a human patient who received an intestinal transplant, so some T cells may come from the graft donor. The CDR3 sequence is CASSLLQGDNEQFF. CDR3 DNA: TGCGCCAGCAGCTTACTACAGGGGGACAATGAGCAGTTCTTC. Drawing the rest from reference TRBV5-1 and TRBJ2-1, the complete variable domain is KAGVTQTPRYLIKTRGQQVTLSCSPISGHRSVSWYQQTPGQGLQFLFEYFSETQRNKGNFPGRFSGRQFSNSRSEMNVSTLELGDSALYLCASSLLQGDNEQFFGPGTRLTVL.